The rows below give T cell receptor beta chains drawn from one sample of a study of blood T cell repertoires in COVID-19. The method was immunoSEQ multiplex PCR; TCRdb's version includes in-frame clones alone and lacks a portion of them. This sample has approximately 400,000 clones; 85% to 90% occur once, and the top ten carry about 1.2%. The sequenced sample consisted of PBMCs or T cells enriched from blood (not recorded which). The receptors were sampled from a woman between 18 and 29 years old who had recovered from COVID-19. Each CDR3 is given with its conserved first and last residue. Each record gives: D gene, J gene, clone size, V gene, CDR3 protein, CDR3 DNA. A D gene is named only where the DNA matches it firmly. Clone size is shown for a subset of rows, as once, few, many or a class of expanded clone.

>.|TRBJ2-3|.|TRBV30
CAWTTGTDTQYF
TGTGCCTGGACGACAGGCACAGATACGCAGTATTTT
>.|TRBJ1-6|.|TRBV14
CASSQEQVTYNSPLHF
TGTGCCAGCAGCCAAGAACAGGTCACCTATAATTCACCCCTCCACTTT
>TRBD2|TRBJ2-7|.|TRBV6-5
CASSSGTSGPYEQYF
TGTGCCAGCAGTTCCGGGACTAGCGGGCCCTACGAGCAGTACTTC
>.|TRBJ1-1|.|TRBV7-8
CASSLNRQDMNTEAFF
TGTGCCAGCAGCCTCAATCGACAGGACATGAACACTGAAGCTTTCTTT
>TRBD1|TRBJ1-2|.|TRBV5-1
CASSYGQGYGYTF
TGCGCCAGCAGCTATGGACAGGGGTATGGCTACACCTTC
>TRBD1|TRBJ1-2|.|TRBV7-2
CASSPYPGTGDNDGYTF
TGTGCCAGCAGCCCTTACCCTGGGACAGGGGATAATGATGGCTACACCTTC
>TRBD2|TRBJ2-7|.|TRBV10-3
CAIRIISGGEQYF
TGTGCCATCAGGATTATATCGGGGGGCGAGCAGTACTTC
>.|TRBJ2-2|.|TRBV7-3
CASSSYLGVGELFF
TGTGCCAGCAGCTCGTACTTAGGGGTCGGGGAGCTGTTTTTT
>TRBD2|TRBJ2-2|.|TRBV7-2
CASSAGPSGATGELFF
TGTGCCAGCAGCGCCGGGCCTAGCGGGGCCACCGGGGAGCTGTTTTTT
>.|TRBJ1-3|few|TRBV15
CATSRQGGGNTIYF
TGTGCCACCAGCAGACAGGGTGGAGGAAACACCATATATTTT
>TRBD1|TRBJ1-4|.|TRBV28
CASSLRTGTGVNEKLFF
TGTGCCAGCAGTTTAAGGACAGGGACAGGAGTTAATGAAAAACTGTTTTTT
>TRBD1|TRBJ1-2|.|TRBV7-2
CASSSRPGTGDHGYTF
TGTGCCAGCAGCTCCCGTCCCGGGACAGGGGATCATGGCTACACCTTC
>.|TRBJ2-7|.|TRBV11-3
CASSLGAGQSDEQYF
TGTGCCAGCAGCTTAGGGGCGGGACAGAGCGACGAGCAGTACTTC
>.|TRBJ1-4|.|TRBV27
CASTAGGDEKLFF
TGTGCCAGCACCGCCGGGGGGGATGAAAAACTGTTTTTT
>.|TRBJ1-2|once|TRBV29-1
CSVGAGDYGYTF
TGCAGCGTTGGGGCAGGGGACTATGGCTACACCTTC
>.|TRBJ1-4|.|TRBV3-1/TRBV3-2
CASSQDGGSFQKLFF
TGTGCCAGCAGCCAAGACGGGGGGTCTTTCCAAAAACTGTTTTTT
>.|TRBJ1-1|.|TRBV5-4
CASSPHDRRRSAFF
TGTGCCAGCAGCCCGCACGACAGGCGAAGGTCGGCTTTCTTT
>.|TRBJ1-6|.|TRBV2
CASKVEAIQAYNSPLHF
TGTGCCAGCAAAGTCGAGGCCATACAAGCTTATAATTCACCCCTCCACTTT
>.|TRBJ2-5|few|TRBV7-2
CASSFAQGGRETQYF
TGTGCCAGCAGCTTCGCACAGGGTGGGCGAGAGACCCAGTACTTC
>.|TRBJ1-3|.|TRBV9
CASSGGMAGNTIYF
TGTGCCAGCAGCGGAGGGATGGCGGGAAACACCATATATTTT
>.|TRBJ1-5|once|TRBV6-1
CASSDRGRGNQPQHF
TGTGCCAGCAGTGATCGTGGCAGGGGCAATCAGCCCCAGCATTTT
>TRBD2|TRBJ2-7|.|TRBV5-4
CASSPSGGFSYEQYF
TGTGCCAGCAGCCCTAGCGGGGGATTTTCCTACGAGCAGTACTTC
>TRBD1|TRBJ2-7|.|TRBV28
CASSLTGGYEQYF
TGTGCCAGCAGCCTAACAGGGGGCTACGAGCAGTACTTC
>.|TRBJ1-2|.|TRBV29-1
CSVDRQIRDGYTF
TGCAGCGTTGATCGGCAGATCAGGGATGGCTACACCTTC
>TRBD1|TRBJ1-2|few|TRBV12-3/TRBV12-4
CASRRTGEDGYTF
TGTGCCAGCAGGCGAACAGGGGAGGATGGCTACACCTTC
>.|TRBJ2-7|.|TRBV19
CASSWGTTYEQYF
TGTGCCAGTAGTTGGGGGACAACCTACGAGCAGTACTTC
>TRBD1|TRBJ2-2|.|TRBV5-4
CASSPPGQGSNTGELFF
TGTGCCAGCAGCCCTCCGGGACAGGGTTCCAACACCGGGGAGCTGTTTTTT
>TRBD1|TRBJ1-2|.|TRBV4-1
CASSQVGQGSNGGYTF
TGCGCCAGCAGCCAAGTGGGACAGGGGTCGAATGGAGGCTACACCTTC
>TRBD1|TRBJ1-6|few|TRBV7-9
CASSQGGIYNSPLHF
TGTGCCAGCAGTCAGGGGGGCATCTATAATTCACCCCTCCACTTT
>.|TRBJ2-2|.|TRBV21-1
CASSFRKTGELFF
TGTGCCAGCAGCTTCAGAAAAACCGGGGAGCTGTTTTTT
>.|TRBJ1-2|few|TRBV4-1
CASSQDDRILNYGYTF
TGCGCCAGCAGCCAAGATGACAGGATACTTAACTATGGCTACACCTTC
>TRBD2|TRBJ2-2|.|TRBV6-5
CATQGLAGVTGELFF
TGTGCCACCCAGGGACTAGCGGGAGTCACCGGGGAGCTGTTTTTT
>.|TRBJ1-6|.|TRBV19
CASSASGFEDSPLHF
TGTGCCAGTAGTGCGTCCGGGTTTGAAGATTCACCCCTCCACTTT
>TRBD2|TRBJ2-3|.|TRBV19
CASSMRTGTSGGTDTQYF
TGTGCCAGTAGTATGCGGACCGGGACTAGCGGGGGCACAGATACGCAGTATTTT
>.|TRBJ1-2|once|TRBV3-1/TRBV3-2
CASSPQGLYGYTF
TGTGCCAGCAGCCCTCAGGGCCTCTATGGCTACACCTTC
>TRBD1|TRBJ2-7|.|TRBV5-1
CASSLEGGRYEQYF
TGCGCCAGCAGCTTGGAAGGGGGCCGCTACGAGCAGTACTTC
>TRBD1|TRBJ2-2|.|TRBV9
CASSHDRARAGELFF
TGTGCCAGCAGCCATGACAGGGCCCGGGCCGGGGAGCTGTTTTTT
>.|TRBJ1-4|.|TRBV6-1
CASSERRGLFF
TGTGCCAGCAGTGAACGCCGGGGACTGTTTTTT
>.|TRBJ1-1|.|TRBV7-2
CASSLPRVNTEAFF
TGTGCCAGCAGCTTGCCCAGGGTGAACACTGAAGCTTTCTTT
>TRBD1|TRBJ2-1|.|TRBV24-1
CATSDGTYGQGAGNEQFF
TGTGCCACCAGTGATGGCACCTACGGACAGGGGGCAGGCAATGAGCAGTTCTTC
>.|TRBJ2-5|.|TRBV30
CAWNLAETQYF
TGTGCCTGGAACTTAGCGGAGACCCAGTACTTC
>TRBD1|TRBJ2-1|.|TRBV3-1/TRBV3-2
CASSQGMGQGARLANEQFF
TGTGCCAGCAGCCAGGGTATGGGACAGGGGGCGCGACTTGCCAATGAGCAGTTCTTC
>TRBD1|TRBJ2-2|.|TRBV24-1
CATSDIQGAGELFF
TGTGCCACCAGTGATATACAGGGGGCCGGGGAGCTGTTTTTT
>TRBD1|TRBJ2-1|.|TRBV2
CASETGGSYNEQFF
TGTGCCAGCGAGACAGGGGGCTCCTACAATGAGCAGTTCTTC
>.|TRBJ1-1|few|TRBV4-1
CASSQDLLGSTEAFF
TGCGCCAGCAGCCAAGATCTCTTGGGGAGCACTGAAGCTTTCTTT
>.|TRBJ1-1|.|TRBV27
CASSLAANTEAFF
TGTGCCAGCAGTTTGGCGGCGAACACTGAAGCTTTCTTT
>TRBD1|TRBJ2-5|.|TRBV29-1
CSVERDRQETQYF
TGCAGCGTTGAAAGGGACAGACAAGAGACCCAGTACTTC
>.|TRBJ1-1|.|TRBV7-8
CASSPWGGGTEAFF
TGTGCCAGCAGCCCCTGGGGGGGCGGCACTGAAGCTTTCTTT
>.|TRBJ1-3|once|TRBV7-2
CASSPQILTSGNTIYF
TGTGCCAGCAGCCCACAGATCCTTACCTCTGGAAACACCATATATTTT
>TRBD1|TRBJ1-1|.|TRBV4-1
CASSQVTGENTEAFF
TGCGCCAGCAGCCAAGTGACAGGGGAGAACACTGAAGCTTTCTTT
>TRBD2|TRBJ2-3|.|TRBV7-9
CASYGGRGGSTDTQYF
TGTGCCAGCTATGGCGGGAGGGGCGGCTCCACAGATACGCAGTATTTT
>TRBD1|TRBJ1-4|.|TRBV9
CASSVGTGNEKLFF
TGTGCCAGCAGCGTCGGGACAGGGAATGAAAAACTGTTTTTT
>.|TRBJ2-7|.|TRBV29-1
CSVEDGAGGTYEQYF
TGCAGCGTTGAAGATGGGGCTGGCGGAACCTACGAGCAGTACTTC